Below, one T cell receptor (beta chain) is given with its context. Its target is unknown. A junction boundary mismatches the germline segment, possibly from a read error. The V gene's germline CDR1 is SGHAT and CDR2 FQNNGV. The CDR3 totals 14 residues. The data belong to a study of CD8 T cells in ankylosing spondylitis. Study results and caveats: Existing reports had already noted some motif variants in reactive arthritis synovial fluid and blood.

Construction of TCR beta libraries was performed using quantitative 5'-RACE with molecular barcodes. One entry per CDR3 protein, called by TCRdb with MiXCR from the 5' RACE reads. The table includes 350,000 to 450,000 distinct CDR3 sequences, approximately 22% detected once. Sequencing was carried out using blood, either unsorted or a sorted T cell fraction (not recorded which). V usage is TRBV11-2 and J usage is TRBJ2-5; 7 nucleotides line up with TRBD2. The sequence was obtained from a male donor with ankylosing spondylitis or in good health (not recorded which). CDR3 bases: TGTACCAGCAGCTTAATTTCCGGGAGGGAGACCCAGTACTTC. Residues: CTSSLISGRETQYF.